This T cell receptor beta chain stems from a study of cytomegalovirus exposure and HLA in healthy donors. Study at large: It was reported in a later analysis that the same platform had been used for the roughly 130 validation repertoires as for the roughly 670 first-cohort repertoires. Study-level results: In the roughly 130 validation repertoires, a later analysis found that first-cohort TCR clusters tended to co-occur. According to reports, the classifier identified cytomegalovirus status with high specificity and sensitivity.

Turning to this clone: The antigen is not known.

This CDR3 contains 15 residues. After removal of 5 bases from V and 10 bases from J, the junction contained 13 bases not matched to a gene. Germline V gene lookup returns CDR1 KGHSH and CDR2 LQKENI. TCRdb's copy holds only in-frame clones and misses some; the assay was immunoSEQ multiplex PCR. The top ten clones hold about 1.5% of a sample with 120,000 to 150,000 clones, approximately 84% of them seen once. Material: PBMCs. This receptor was obtained from a woman aged 30 to 39 in good health and CMV-seronegative. This rearrangement joins TRBV18 to TRBJ1-4, with 7 positions matching TRBD1. CDR3 nucleotide sequence: TGTGCCAGCTCAGACGGACAGGTGTCGAACGGAAAACTGTTTTTT. This gives the protein CASSDGQVSNGKLFF.